The 29 T cell receptor beta chains below were found in one sample sequenced in a study of cytomegalovirus exposure and HLA in healthy donors. Measured with immunoSEQ multiplex PCR; TCRdb has only the in-frame clones, and not every one. The data contain about 180,000 clones, around 86% of them seen just once; the ten biggest clones take up about 2.5%. The sample was PBMCs. Source of these receptors: a man younger than 30 in good health and CMV-seropositive.

This clone turned up a few times. The chain has TRBV12-5 and TRBJ1-1, with 7 bases lining up with TRBD1. With 5 bases clipped from V and 1 base from J, the junction kept 4 bases outside the gene matches. Germline assignment: CDR1 LGHNT and CDR2 FRNRAP. This CDR3 has 14 residues. The CDR3 DNA sequence: TGTGCTAGTGGTCCAGGGGGATGGAACACTGAAGCTTTCTTT. It encodes CASGPGGWNTEAFF.

The genes are TRBV29-1 and TRBJ2-7; 9 bases are shared with TRBD1. After removal of 7 bases from V and 6 bases from J, the junction contained 10 bases not matched to a gene. Germline values: CDR1 SQVTM, CDR2 ANQGSEA. This CDR3 has 13 residues. As DNA, the CDR3 is TGCAGCGCCCTGCCGGGACAGGGAGCCGAGCAGTACTTC. It is translated as CSALPGQGAEQYF.

The CDR3 bases are TGTGCCAGCAGCCAAGACTGGGGGCTAGCGGGAGGAAGCTACGAGCAGTACTTC. Encoded protein: CASSQDWGLAGGSYEQYF. This chain uses TRBV4-2 with TRBJ2-7; 11 bases align to TRBD2. The CDR3 loop spans 18 amino acids. CDR1 is LGHNA, CDR2 YNFKEQ, per germline. V gave up 0 bases and J gave up 3 bases; unmatched junction bases: 10.

The chain joins TRBV2 to TRBJ2-1; 9 nucleotides line up with TRBD2. CDR1 is SNHLY and CDR2 is FYNNEI in the germline V gene. This CDR3 spans 16 amino acids. V lost 2 bases, J lost 6 bases, and 8 bases stayed unmatched. This CDR3 reads CASSERWLAGPNEQFF. CDR3 sequence (DNA): TGTGCCAGCAGTGAAAGGTGGCTAGCGGGACCCAATGAGCAGTTCTTC.

The chain recombines TRBV5-4 with TRBJ1-2; TRBD1 might be the D (6 bases). The germline CDR1 and CDR2 sequences are SGHNT and YYREEE (reference sequence). V gave up 5 bases and J gave up 4 bases, with 18 bases separating them. The CDR3 totals 15 residues. The CDR3 spells CASRSGQLLSYGYTF. The DNA of the CDR3 is TGTGCCAGCAGGTCGGGACAACTGTTGTCCTATGGCTACACCTTC.

V and J are TRBV5-3 and TRBJ1-5; D is possibly TRBD1 (6 bases). TRBV5-3 is known as an ORF, though its function is uncertain. The CDR3 runs to 16 residues. The V and J ends lost 4 bases and 5 bases respectively, with 19 bases between them. In DNA form, the CDR3 reads TGTGCCAGAAGCCCGGGACAACCTTTCACTTATCAGCCCCAGCATTTT. Its translation is CARSPGQPFTYQPQHF.

The gene calls are TRBV6-5 and TRBJ2-3, with TRBD2 matching 7 bases. With V trimmed by 0 bases and J by 5 bases, 5 bases remained unmatched. From germline, CDR1 is MNHEY and CDR2 SVGAGI. The CDR3 extends over 15 amino acids. DNA for the CDR3: TGTGCCAGCAGTTACTCGGTTCCGGGAGGAGATACGCAGTATTTT. This codes for CASSYSVPGGDTQYF.

The V and J genes are TRBV5-6 and TRBJ2-1; 8 positions match TRBD2. CDR3 length equals 16 residues. V shed 4 bases, J shed 6 bases, and the junction held 12 bases outside the gene matches. Looked up from germline, CDR1 is SGHDT and CDR2 is YYEEEE. CDR3 sequence: CASSPRGTSGVNEQFF. CDR3 bases: TGTGCCAGCAGCCCACGGGGGACTAGTGGGGTCAATGAGCAGTTCTTC.

The genes are TRBV11-1 and TRBJ1-1, with 7 bases that match TRBD1. Germline loops: CDR1 SGHAT, CDR2 FQDESV (reference sequence). V gave up 4 bases and J gave up 3 bases; unmatched junction bases: 5. The CDR3 runs 14 residues. The DNA for the CDR3 is TGTGCCAGCAGCTCTACAGGGGCCCACACTGAAGCTTTCTTT. It yields the protein CASSSTGAHTEAFF.

This clone was detected only a few times. The sample has other DNA sequences that encode this CDR3 too. V gene TRBV14 combines with J gene TRBJ2-1; D not certain. V lost 3 bases and J 9 bases, leaving 6 bases between the germline ends. The CDR3 totals 11 residues. The V gene's germline CDR1 is SGHDN and CDR2 FVKESK. The CDR3 bases are TGTGCCAGCAGCCATTTTCGTGAGCAGTTCTTC. Residues: CASSHFREQFF.

The chain links TRBV9 to TRBJ2-7, with 7 bases fitting TRBD2. V lost 0 bases, J lost 2 bases, and 5 bases stayed unmatched. Per germline, CDR1 SGDLS and CDR2 YYNGEE. CDR3 length: 15 amino acids. The CDR3 is CASSVEGGRTYEQYF. The CDR3 nucleotides are TGTGCCAGCAGCGTAGAAGGCGGGAGAACCTACGAGCAGTACTTC. Based on the CDR3 plus reference TRBV9 and TRBJ2-7, the full variable domain is DSGVTQTPKHLITATGQRVTLRCSPRSGDLSVYWYQQSLDQGLQFLIQYYNGEERAKGNILERFSAQQFPDLHSELNLSSLELGDSALYFCASSVEGGRTYEQYFGPGTRLTVT.

The rearrangement uses TRBV28 and TRBJ2-5, with D unclear. Germline CDR1 reads MDHEN; CDR2 reads SYDVKM. V was shortened by 6 bases and J by 2 bases, with 7 bases between the two germline ends. This CDR3 is built from 12 residues. CDR3 bases: TGTGCCAGCAGGACATTACAAGAGACCCAGTACTTC. Translating gives CASRTLQETQYF. Full variable domain (remainder filled in from reference TRBV28 and TRBJ2-5): DVKVTQSSRYLVKRTGEKVFLECVQDMDHENMFWYRQDPGLGLRLIYFSYDVKMKEKGDIPEGYSVSREKKERFSLILESASTNQTSMYLCASRTLQETQYFGPGTRLLVL.

The chain uses TRBV10-3 and TRBJ2-3; the match to TRBD2 covers 11 bases. CDR3 length: 16 residues. In germline, CDR1 is ENHRY, CDR2 SYGVKD. The ends lost 8 bases at V and 3 bases at J; junction bases unmatched: 10. The CDR3: CAISQTSGSGTDTQYF. For the CDR3, the DNA is TGTGCCATCTCGCAAACTAGCGGGAGTGGTACAGATACGCAGTATTTT.

This chain connects TRBV28 to TRBJ2-3; 14 bases line up with TRBD2. This CDR3 has 18 amino acids. The V segment lost 7 bases and the J segment 4 bases; nucleotides outside the gene matches: 13. Per the germline V gene, CDR1 is MDHEN and CDR2 is SYDVKM. The CDR3 reads CASNFPGGTSGRADTQYF. The CDR3 DNA sequence: TGTGCCAGCAATTTCCCCGGGGGGACTAGCGGGAGAGCAGATACGCAGTATTTT.

Only one count was recorded for this clone. The rearrangement uses TRBV11-2 and TRBJ2-7, with 14 bases fitting TRBD2. The CDR3 sequence is 16 residues long. The J segment lost 5 bases and the V segment lost 5 bases, leaving 8 bases of the junction unmatched. CDR1 and CDR2 (germline): SGHAT, FQNNGV. The CDR3 bases are TGTGCCAGCAGCCAGGGACTAGCGGGGGATTCTCACGAGCAGTACTTC. Residues: CASSQGLAGDSHEQYF.

This clone has just one count. V usage is TRBV9 and J usage is TRBJ2-1; 8 bases line up with TRBD2. Germline-derived CDR1 and CDR2 are SGDLS and YYNGEE. CDR3 length: 15 residues. Germline trimming cut 4 bases from V and 2 bases from J; bases unmatched to any gene: 5. Written as DNA, the CDR3 is TGTGCCAGCAGCATCGGGACTAGAGCCTACAATGAGCAGTTCTTC. Residues: CASSIGTRAYNEQFF.

The chain employs TRBV7-9 and TRBJ2-7; 8 bases fit TRBD1. J gave up 5 bases and V 8 bases, and 5 bases lay outside the gene matches. Looked up from germline, CDR1 is SEHNR and CDR2 is FQNEAQ (reference sequence). This CDR3 contains 12 residues. Here the CDR3 DNA reads TGTGCCAGCTGGGACAGGCAAAACGAGCAGTACTTC. Protein sequence: CASWDRQNEQYF.

The chain combines TRBV9 with TRBJ2-7, with TRBD1 matching over 8 bases. CDR3 size: 15 residues. The J segment lost 3 bases and the V segment lost 3 bases, leaving 8 bases of the junction unmatched. Germline lookup yields CDR1 SGDLS and CDR2 YYNGEE. CDR3 region: CASSATGANNYEQYF. The CDR3 DNA reads as TGTGCCAGCAGCGCGACAGGGGCGAATAACTACGAGCAGTACTTC.

The chain joins TRBV27 to TRBJ1-3; D unclear. The CDR3 is made up of 14 amino acids. V was clipped by 5 bases and J by 0 bases, with 8 bases between them. CDR1 is MNHEY and CDR2 is SMNVEV in the germline V gene (reference sequence). Here the CDR3 DNA reads TGTGCCAGCAGTCTACCACTCTCTGGAAACACCATATATTTT. Amino acid sequence: CASSLPLSGNTIYF.

This clone is a singleton in its sample. The chain links TRBV9 to TRBJ2-7, with D maybe TRBD2 (5 bases). The germline gives CDR1 SGDLS, CDR2 YYNGEE. The V and J ends lost 3 bases and 0 bases respectively, with 16 bases between them. CDR3 length: 16 amino acids. DNA for the CDR3: TGTGCCAGCAGCGGAGGGATGGACCCGAGCTCCTACGAGCAGTACTTC. The encoded protein is CASSGGMDPSSYEQYF.

The chain uses TRBV7-2 and TRBJ2-7; D gene ambiguous. V lost 5 bases to trimming and J lost 0 bases, with 14 bases between them. From germline, CDR1 is SGHTA and CDR2 FQGNSA. This CDR3 has 15 residues. CDR3 amino acids: CASSPAAASSYEQYF. CDR3 in DNA: TGTGCCAGCAGCCCCGCCGCGGCGAGCTCCTACGAGCAGTACTTC. Using reference TRBV7-2 and TRBJ2-7 for the parts outside the CDR3, the full variable domain is GAGVSQSPSNKVTEKGKDVELRCDPISGHTALYWYRQSLGQGLEFLIYFQGNSAPDKSGLPSDRFSAERTGGSVSTLTIQRTQQEDSAVYLCASSPAAASSYEQYFGPGTRLTVT.

The chain has TRBV5-5 and TRBJ2-7; 12 positions agree with TRBD2. Germline V gene sequence: CDR1 SGHKS, CDR2 YYEKEE (reference sequence). CDR3 length equals 16 residues. V shed 4 bases and J 6 bases; nucleotides not matched to a gene: 11. CDR3 DNA: TGTGCCAGCAGCCCCCGACTAGCGGGAGTCATTCCCGAGCAGTACTTC. Protein product: CASSPRLAGVIPEQYF.

The rearrangement links TRBV30 to TRBJ2-7, with TRBD1 as a possible D gene (6 bases). CDR1 is GTSNPN, CDR2 SVGIG, per germline (reference sequence). V was shortened by 4 bases and J by 3 bases, with 16 bases between the two germline ends. The CDR3 is 14 amino acids. The CDR3 DNA is TGTGCCTGGACCGACGGGACACTCGACTACGAGCAGTACTTC. Protein product: CAWTDGTLDYEQYF.

The chain links TRBV19 to TRBJ2-7; D perhaps matches TRBD2 (5 bases). CDR1 is LNHDA, CDR2 SQIVND, per germline (reference sequence). Trimming removed 4 bases at V and 3 bases at J, with 10 bases between. The CDR3 has 13 amino acids. In DNA, the CDR3 is TGTGCCAGTAGTACCTCCCGGGGCTACGAGCAGTACTTC. Residues: CASSTSRGYEQYF.

V and J are TRBV4-2 and TRBJ1-6; TRBD1 is a possible D gene (6 bases). The CDR3 is made up of 16 amino acids. The V end lost 4 bases, the J end lost 1 base, and 11 bases lay between the germline ends. Germline V gene lookup returns CDR1 LGHNA and CDR2 YNFKEQ. CDR3 nucleotide sequence: TGTGCCAGCAGCCCTTTACAGGGTTCCTATAATTCACCCCTCCACTTT. Protein sequence: CASSPLQGSYNSPLHF.

This clone was seen a few times. The V call is TRBV27, the J call TRBJ2-7; 10 bases match TRBD1. V gave up 6 bases and J gave up 3 bases; unmatched junction bases: 14. Germline CDR1 MNHEY, CDR2 SMNVEV (reference sequence). The CDR3 totals 17 residues. The CDR3 reads CASSPVTPRTGGYEQYF. The CDR3 nucleotides read TGTGCCAGCAGCCCAGTGACGCCCCGGACAGGGGGCTACGAGCAGTACTTC.

With regard to this clone: Other DNA sequences from this sample encode an identical CDR3 as well. This chain uses TRBV2 with TRBJ2-1; unclear D gene. The CDR3 has 10 amino acids. V was cut by 7 bases and J by 7 bases, with 5 bases left in between. Germline V gene lookup returns CDR1 SNHLY and CDR2 FYNNEI. The CDR3 reads CASTGNEQFF. Written as DNA, the CDR3 is TGTGCCAGCACCGGGAATGAGCAGTTCTTC. Looking up the rest from reference TRBV2 and TRBJ2-1 gives the full variable domain: EPEVTQTPSHQVTQMGQEVILRCVPISNHLYFYWYRQILGQKVEFLVSFYNNEISEKSEIFDDQFSVERPDGSNFTLKIRSTKLEDSAMYFCASTGNEQFFGPGTRLTVL.

The rearrangement links TRBV29-1 to TRBJ1-1, with 7 bases matching TRBD1. Germline assignment: CDR1 SQVTM and CDR2 ANQGSEA. J gave up 4 bases and V 3 bases, and 8 bases lay outside the gene matches. CDR3 length: 14 residues. The CDR3, as DNA: TGCAGCGTTGAGGAGGACAGGCGAGCCACTGAAGCTTTCTTT. It yields the protein CSVEEDRRATEAFF.

DNA of the CDR3: TGTGCCAGCAGCTCGGGACTAGCGGGAGGGTTTGAGCAGTTCTTC. As protein: CASSSGLAGGFEQFF. The chain joins TRBV7-3 to TRBJ2-1, with TRBD2 matching 16 bases. Germline V lookup: CDR1 SGHTA, CDR2 FQGTGA. The CDR3 is 15 residues long. V trimming: 4 bases; J trimming: 9 bases; junction bases outside the gene matches: 3.